Each of the 19 T cell receptor beta chains below was sequenced from the same sample in a study of STAT5B mutations in CD4+ large granular lymphocyte leukemia. Some clones are missing from TCRdb's copy, which holds only in-frame ones; the method was immunoSEQ multiplex PCR. The profile shows roughly 26,000 clones, approximately 81% of them singletons. The source material was CD4+ T cells from blood buffy coats. The source of these receptors is a human donor in good health.

The chain combines TRBV7-9 with TRBJ2-1; 8 bases are a match to TRBD1. Germline CDR1 reads SEHNR; CDR2 reads FQNEAQ (reference sequence). J gave up 2 bases and V 6 bases, and 6 bases lay outside the gene matches. CDR3 size: 15 residues. CDR3 residues: CASRDREAAYNEQFF. The CDR3 DNA sequence: TGTGCCAGCAGGGACAGGGAGGCGGCCTACAATGAGCAGTTCTTC.

This clone was counted only a few times. This chain joins TRBV18 and TRBJ2-2; D is unclear. In germline, CDR1 is KGHSH, CDR2 LQKENI. The CDR3 consists of 13 residues. The V end lost 2 bases, the J end lost 9 bases, and 10 bases lay between the germline ends. The CDR3 loop reads CASSPSGLRELFF. CDR3 nucleotide sequence: TGTGCCAGCTCACCATCGGGTCTCAGGGAGCTGTTTTTT.

The V call is TRBV7-6, the J call TRBJ2-7, with a possible D match to TRBD2 (6 bases). The ends were cut back, 6 bases at V and 2 bases at J, with 26 bases in the middle. The CDR3 contains 18 residues. In germline, CDR1 is SGHVS, CDR2 FNYEAQ. The DNA for the CDR3 is TGTGCCAGCAGTTCGAAGCGGGCAGGACCCTCTGAAACCTACGAGCAGTACTTC. Its protein is CASSSKRAGPSETYEQYF.

The V and J genes are TRBV5-1 and TRBJ1-2; D not certain. CDR1 and CDR2 from the germline V gene are SGHRS and YFSETQ. V lost 0 bases to trimming and J lost 4 bases, with 10 bases between them. The CDR3 runs to 14 residues. CDR3 protein: CASSLAGSTYGYTF. The CDR3 DNA reads TGCGCCAGCAGCTTGGCGGGGAGCACCTATGGCTACACCTTC.

The chain uses TRBV11-1 and TRBJ2-5; a possible D gene is TRBD2 (9 bases). This CDR3 is 15 amino acids long. Trimming took off 5 bases at V and 4 bases at J, with 17 bases between the two ends. The germline V gene encodes CDR1 SGHAT and CDR2 FQDESV (reference sequence). The DNA for the CDR3 is TGTGCCAGCAGCCTCGCTAGCGGGACAGGAGAGACCCAGTACTTC. Residues: CASSLASGTGETQYF.

This chain joins TRBV6-1 and TRBJ2-3; D may be TRBD1 (5 bases). The germline V and J ends were trimmed by 11 bases and 6 bases, with 21 bases remaining between them. This CDR3 has 14 amino acids. The germline gives CDR1 MNHNS, CDR2 SASEGT. The CDR3 reads CASQWGTVSDTQYF. The CDR3 DNA reads TGTGCCTCTCAATGGGGCACGGTGTCCGATACGCAGTATTTT.

The chain combines TRBV5-1 with TRBJ2-1, with 11 bases lining up with TRBD2. The CDR3 runs to 15 residues. CDR1 SGHRS and CDR2 YFSETQ come from the germline V gene. V shed 4 bases, J shed 6 bases, and the junction held 6 bases outside the gene matches. This CDR3 reads CASSHRLAGLNEQFF. The CDR3 coding sequence is TGCGCCAGCAGCCATCGACTAGCGGGGCTCAATGAGCAGTTCTTC.

The chain has TRBV5-1 and TRBJ2-2, with D uncertain. V lost 5 bases and J 8 bases, leaving 13 bases between the germline ends. The length of the CDR3 is 13 residues. Per the germline V gene, CDR1 is SGHRS and CDR2 is YFSETQ. The CDR3 DNA reads as TGCGCCAGCAGAATTCCCCACCGGGGGGAGCTGTTTTTT. This sequence encodes CASRIPHRGELFF.

This clone has just one count. The junction and the germline gene differ at one end; a read error may be behind it. J is TRBJ2-2 and V is TRBV28; 8 nucleotides match TRBD2. The length of the CDR3 is 19 residues. Germline V gene data show CDR1 as MDHEN and CDR2 as SYDVKM. CDR3 in amino acids: CASSLPYGLASPKTGELFF. The CDR3 DNA reads TGTGCCAGCAGTTTACCCTATGGACTAGCCTCCCCGAAGACCGGGGAGCTGTTTTTT.

The V and J genes are TRBV4-2 and TRBJ1-5; D is unresolved. Germline V lookup: CDR1 LGHNA, CDR2 YNFKEQ. With 0 bases removed from V and 6 bases from J, the gap between germline ends came to 9 bases. CDR3 length: 14 amino acids. The DNA for the CDR3 is TGTGCCAGCAGCCAAGAAGGGCTGGGTCAGCCCCAGCATTTT. This sequence encodes CASSQEGLGQPQHF.

This clone was picked up a small number of times. V gene TRBV19 combines with J gene TRBJ2-7; no firm D call. Germline CDR1 LNHDA, CDR2 SQIVND (reference sequence). There are 13 residues in the CDR3. V was trimmed by 9 bases and J by 3 bases, leaving 15 bases between them. The DNA of the CDR3 is TGTGCCAGCAGTGGTCCCACTGGCTACGAGCAGTACTTC. It is translated as CASSGPTGYEQYF.

CDR3 amino acids: CASSVMGGDYNEQFF. CDR3 nucleotide sequence: TGTGCCAGCAGTGTCATGGGGGGAGATTACAATGAGCAGTTCTTC. The chain employs TRBV25-1 and TRBJ2-1; perhaps TRBD2 as D (6 bases). From germline, CDR1 is MGHDK and CDR2 SYGVNS. Trimming stripped 4 bases from V and 4 bases from J, with 14 bases between. The CDR3 loop spans 15 amino acids.

This clone appeared once. V and J are TRBV15 and TRBJ2-6, with unresolved D. The germline V gene encodes CDR1 LNHNV and CDR2 YYDKDF (reference sequence). Trimming cost V 5 bases and J 0 bases, with 8 bases left between them. The CDR3 is 15 amino acids. The DNA of the CDR3 is TGTGCCACCAGCCCTTTGGGCTCTGGGGCCAACGTCCTGACTTTC. It encodes CATSPLGSGANVLTF. Drawing the rest from reference TRBV15 and TRBJ2-6, the complete variable domain is DAMVIQNPRYQVTQFGKPVTLSCSQTLNHNVMYWYQQKSSQAPKLLFHYYDKDFNNEADTPDNFQSRRPNTSFCFLDIRSPGLGDTAMYLCATSPLGSGANVLTFGAGSRLTVL.

The chain is built from TRBV7-9 and TRBJ2-1; TRBD2 is a possible D gene (8 bases). The CDR3 loop spans 16 amino acids. CDR1 SEHNR and CDR2 FQNEAQ come from the germline V gene (reference sequence). V was pared by 5 bases and J by 3 bases, with 17 bases between. The CDR3 sequence: CASSPRGRGVYNEQFF. The CDR3 region has the DNA TGTGCCAGCAGCCCTAGGGGGCGGGGGGTCTACAATGAGCAGTTCTTC.

The V and J genes are TRBV7-8 and TRBJ2-3; 8 nucleotides align to TRBD2. Germline CDR1 SGHVS, CDR2 FQNEAQ. Unmatched junction bases numbered 11, after V lost 3 bases and J lost 0 bases. This CDR3 has 18 residues. CDR3 amino acids: CASSLGGASGFSTDTQYF. The CDR3 nucleotides are TGTGCCAGCAGCTTGGGAGGGGCTAGCGGGTTTAGCACAGATACGCAGTATTTT.

This clone turned up a few times. The chain carries TRBV19 and TRBJ1-2; weak D call: TRBD1 (6 bases). This CDR3 region has 12 residues. V was clipped by 1 base and J by 13 bases, with 13 bases between them. Germline-derived CDR1 and CDR2 are LNHDA and SQIVND (reference sequence). The CDR3 DNA follows: TGTGCCAGTAGTATAGGGACAGCCCTAGTCACCTTC. Its protein is CASSIGTALVTF.

The chain links TRBV11-3 to TRBJ2-7; possibly TRBD2 for D (5 bases). The CDR3 spans 13 residues. The germline gives CDR1 SGHNT, CDR2 YENEEA. Trimming took off 3 bases at V and 7 bases at J, with 13 bases between the two ends. As DNA, the CDR3 is TGTGCCAGCAGCTTTTTCCCCGAGGGTGAGCAGTACTTC. Amino acid sequence: CASSFFPEGEQYF. The full variable domain, completed using reference TRBV11-3 and TRBJ2-7, is EAGVVQSPRYKIIEKKQPVAFWCNPISGHNTLYWYLQNLGQGPELLIRYENEEAVDDSQLPKDRFSAERLKGVDSTLKIQPAELGDSAVYLCASSFFPEGEQYFGPGTRLTVT.

The chain couples TRBV7-2 to TRBJ2-5; the D call may be TRBD1 or TRBD2 (5 bases each). The J call is doubtful: the DNA matches TRBJ2-7 better. Germline CDR1 and CDR2: SGHTA and FQGNSA. CDR3 length equals 14 residues. The CDR3 DNA reads as TGTGCCAGCCGAGGGGCGCTAGGAGCCTACGAGCAGTACTTC. This translates into CASRGALGAYEQYF.

This clone was counted a single time. V and J are TRBV30 and TRBJ1-6; D call uncertain. V lost 1 base and J lost 7, with 8 bases in between. The CDR3 spans 13 residues. The germline V gene encodes CDR1 GTSNPN and CDR2 SVGIG (reference sequence). CDR3 nucleotides: TGTGCCTGGAGTGCAACAGCCAATTCACCCCTCCACTTT. Amino acid sequence: CAWSATANSPLHF.